This T cell receptor (beta chain) was captured in a study of beta chain features in type 1 diabetes. Study-wide findings and caveats: In comparison with healthy donors, patients had naive, central memory and Treg TCRB repertoires that appeared more similar. For Type 1 diabetes patients, all four CD4+ subsets carried TCRB CDR3s that were moderately but significantly shorter.

Germline assignment: CDR1 SGDLS and CDR2 YYNGEE. Trimming took 2 bases from V and 5 from J, leaving 17 bases between them. The CDR3 has 16 residues. Cells sorted by CD45RO/CCR7/CD25/CD127/CD95/CD27 comprised CD4+ naive, central memory, regulatory and stem cell-like memory cells. Every sorted population was more than 98% pure. cDNA synthesis used the whole RNA isolate, giving expressed TCRB sequences. The data were produced by immunoSEQ multiplex PCR, yet TCRdb's version contains in-frame clones alone and is incomplete. The profile covers roughly 730,000 clones, with about an eighth appearing a single time and less than 0.025% taken by the ten largest. There are a few counts of this clone. What it binds is unknown.

This rearrangement joins TRBV9 to TRBJ2-1; either TRBD1 or TRBD2 may supply D (5 bases each). The sequence was collected from a man younger than 35 with type 1 diabetes. The sequencing input was naive CD4+ T cells from blood. This CDR3 is CASSVLSAGTHNEQFF. The CDR3 bases are TGTGCCAGCAGCGTTTTGTCGGCAGGGACCCACAATGAGCAGTTCTTC.